Sequencing of this T cell receptor (beta chain) was carried out in a study of breast tumors, draining lymph nodes, adjacent tissues. MiXCR was run by TCRdb on the multiplex PCR reads, yielding one entry per CDR3 protein. The sample consists of tens of thousands of distinct CDR3 sequences, approximately 29% of them appearing once. Samples came from axillary lymph nodes draining the breast cancer. Germline loops: CDR1 SQVTM, CDR2 ANQGSEA. The length of the CDR3 is 14 residues. Trimming removed 1 base from V and 4 bases from J, with 10 bases in between. The chain combines TRBV29-1 with TRBJ2-2; no clear D. The sequence was collected from a female donor with breast cancer. Some clones in this sample may be carry-over from other donors' samples. Sequencing used axillary lymph node tissue. The CDR3 region has the DNA TGCAGCGTTGAAGGAACGGCTCGCACCGGGGAGCTGTTTTTT. This gives the protein CSVEGTARTGELFF.